Listed below are T cell receptor beta chains from one sample, sequenced in a study of blood T cell repertoires in COVID-19. The data were produced by immunoSEQ multiplex PCR, yet TCRdb's version contains in-frame clones alone and is incomplete. The sample shows about 100,000 clones, more than 70% of them seen only once. The sample was peripheral blood. The origin of the receptors is a human donor in a cohort sampled during active COVID-19. The CDR3 runs from the conserved cysteine through the conserved F or W. A D gene is named only where the DNA matches it firmly. The size entry is marked missing in some rows and otherwise reads once, few, many or a size class.

J gene,clone size,D gene,V gene,CDR3 DNA,CDR3 protein
TRBJ1-1,NA,TRBD1,TRBV9,TGTGCCAGCAGCGCTCAGACAGGGGTGAACACTGAAGCTTTCTTT,CASSAQTGVNTEAFF
TRBJ1-1,NA,NA,TRBV9,TGTGCCAGCAGCACCCGAGGGGGGAACACTGAAGCTTTCTTT,CASSTRGGNTEAFF
TRBJ1-5,NA,TRBD1,TRBV19,TGTGCCAGTAGTCGGCTGGACAGGGGATTTGGCAATCAGCCCCAGCATTTT,CASSRLDRGFGNQPQHF
TRBJ2-7,NA,NA,TRBV29-1,TGCAGCGTGCTGGACAGTTCCTACGAGCAGTACTTC,CSVLDSSYEQYF
TRBJ1-1,NA,NA,TRBV27,TGTGCCAGCATCGCAGACAGACAGAACACTGAAGCTTTCTTT,CASIADRQNTEAFF
TRBJ2-1,NA,TRBD2,TRBV6-5,TGTGCCAGCAGTTCGAAGCGGGGGGTACAGTTCTTC,CASSSKRGVQFF
TRBJ2-5,NA,NA,TRBV10-1,TGCGCCAGCAGCCCTCCGGGACAAGAGACCCAGTACTTC,CASSPPGQETQYF
TRBJ1-4,NA,NA,TRBV24-1,TGTGCCACCAGTGACTGGACAGCGTTCCTTGAAAAACTGTTTTTT,CATSDWTAFLEKLFF
TRBJ2-2,NA,NA,TRBV5-5,TGTGCCAGCAGCTTGGACCCGGTCACCGGGGAGCTGTTTTTT,CASSLDPVTGELFF
TRBJ2-5,NA,TRBD2,TRBV18,TGTGCCAGCTCACAGCTAGCGGGGGTACAAGAGACCCAGTACTTC,CASSQLAGVQETQYF
TRBJ1-1,few,TRBD1,TRBV12-3/TRBV12-4,TGTGCCAGCAGTCGACTCCAGGGGGCTGAAGCTTTCTTT,CASSRLQGAEAFF
TRBJ2-3,NA,TRBD2,TRBV6-6,TGTGCCAGCAGTTACACCCTAGCGGGGGGCACAGATACGCAGTATTTT,CASSYTLAGGTDTQYF
TRBJ1-2,NA,NA,TRBV9,TGTGCCAGCAGCGTAGAGGGCAGGGGTAACTATGGCTACACCTTC,CASSVEGRGNYGYTF
TRBJ2-2,NA,TRBD1,TRBV19,TGTGCCAGCGCCCGGTTGACAGGGGGCACCGGGGAGCTGTTTTTT,CASARLTGGTGELFF
TRBJ1-2,NA,NA,TRBV4-1,TGCGCCAGCAGCCAAGGAGGGACTGGTTTCAACTATGGCTACACCTTC,CASSQGGTGFNYGYTF
TRBJ2-2,NA,NA,TRBV7-8,TGTGCCAGCAGCTTAGCTTTTAAAAACACCGGGGAGCTGTTTTTT,CASSLAFKNTGELFF
TRBJ1-4,NA,TRBD1,TRBV15,TGTGCCACCAGCAGAGATTTGTTACAGGGGTATGAAAAACTGTTTTTT,CATSRDLLQGYEKLFF
TRBJ1-5,NA,TRBD1,TRBV2,TGTGCCAGCAGGGCCTGGACAGGGATGGGACAGCCCCAGCATTTT,CASRAWTGMGQPQHF
TRBJ2-1,NA,TRBD2,TRBV5-1,TGCGCCAGCAGCTTGAACGGCGGGGGGGCCCTAAATGAGCAGTTCTTC,CASSLNGGGALNEQFF
TRBJ2-7,once,NA,TRBV4-3,TGCGCCAGCAGCCCCTCCGCAAAGTCGGGCGAGCAGTACTTC,CASSPSAKSGEQYF
TRBJ1-3,NA,NA,TRBV18,TGTGCCAGCTCACCCCAGGGTCTGGGAAACACCATATATTTT,CASSPQGLGNTIYF
TRBJ2-1,NA,NA,TRBV12-3/TRBV12-4,TGTGCCAGCAGTCCCGGGACTCCCCCTGAGCAGTTCTTC,CASSPGTPPEQFF
TRBJ2-7,NA,TRBD2,TRBV7-2,TGTGCCAGCAGCTACCATAGCGGGAACTCCTACGAGCAGTACTTC,CASSYHSGNSYEQYF
TRBJ1-1,NA,TRBD1,TRBV18,TGTGCCAGCTCACCGGCAGGGGGCTATGAAGCTTTCTTT,CASSPAGGYEAFF
TRBJ2-7,NA,TRBD1,TRBV14,TGTGCCAGCAGCCTAGGGACAGGGACCCACCGTACCTACGAGCAGTACTTC,CASSLGTGTHRTYEQYF
TRBJ1-1,NA,TRBD1,TRBV10-3,TGTGCCATCAGTACAGGGGTTGAGACTGAAGCTTTCTTT,CAISTGVETEAFF
TRBJ2-7,once,NA,TRBV18,TGTGCCAGCTCATCCCAGATCGAGCAGTACTTC,CASSSQIEQYF
TRBJ2-3,NA,TRBD2,TRBV5-4,TGTGCCAGCAGCCCAGGGACTACGTCTGGAGATACGCAGTATTTT,CASSPGTTSGDTQYF
TRBJ2-7,NA,TRBD2,TRBV3-1/TRBV3-2,TGTGCCAGCAGCCATTCAGGCGGGAGGGCCGGTGACGAGCAGTACTTC,CASSHSGGRAGDEQYF
TRBJ2-3,NA,TRBD2,TRBV5-1,TGCGCCAGCAGCTTACAGGCGGGGGGATGGGATACGCAGTATTTT,CASSLQAGGWDTQYF
TRBJ1-2,NA,TRBD1,TRBV27,TGTGCCAGCATGAACAGGGGATCTTACACCTTC,CASMNRGSYTF
TRBJ2-1,few,TRBD2,TRBV6-2/TRBV6-3,TGTGCCAGCAGTAGACTAGCGGGAGCACGCAATGAGCAGTTCTTC,CASSRLAGARNEQFF
TRBJ2-5,NA,TRBD1,TRBV7-2,TGTGCCAGCAGCCGTAACAGGGGGCGAGAGACCCAGTACTTC,CASSRNRGRETQYF
TRBJ1-2,few,TRBD1,TRBV5-5,TGTGCCAGCAGCCCAACAGGGGTCTATGGCTACACCTTC,CASSPTGVYGYTF
TRBJ2-2,few,TRBD1,TRBV6-5,TGTGCCAGCAGAAGAGGACAGGGGGTTGCCGGGGAGCTGTTTTTT,CASRRGQGVAGELFF
TRBJ2-7,NA,TRBD2,TRBV6-5,TGTGCCAGCAGTTCCGGGACTAGCGGGAAATACGAGCAGTACTTC,CASSSGTSGKYEQYF
TRBJ1-1,NA,NA,TRBV7-9,TGTGCCAGCAGCGGGGAGTATATGAACACTGAAGCTTTCTTT,CASSGEYMNTEAFF
TRBJ1-2,NA,TRBD1,TRBV18,TGTGCCAGCTCACCGGTCCAGGGGGCGAACTATGGCTACACCTTC,CASSPVQGANYGYTF
TRBJ2-2,once,TRBD1,TRBV29-1,TGCAGCGCCCGAGGACAGGGCGGCGGGGAGCTGTTTTTT,CSARGQGGGELFF
TRBJ2-3,NA,TRBD2,TRBV7-2,TGTGCCAGCAGTACGGGACTAGCGGGGGAGGGAGATACGCAGTATTTT,CASSTGLAGEGDTQYF
TRBJ1-1,NA,NA,TRBV10-3,TGTGCCATCAGTGACCTAAAAACAGGACCGCTAGTACACACTGAAGCTTTCTTT,CAISDLKTGPLVHTEAFF